This TCR beta chain was retrieved from a study of T-cell memory formation after mild COVID-19. Whole-study context: There were largely donor-specific TCR clusters.

This clonotype was detected only a few times. Antigen: not known. General observations from the study: Clones shrinking from day 15 to 85 showed even CD4/CD8 mixes; later expanders tilted CD4+. Pre-infection memory held some responding clones, suggesting pre-existing cross-reactive T cells responded.

TCRalpha and TCRbeta libraries used 5'RACE with constant-segment primers and UMIs. MiXCR was run by TCRdb on the 5' RACE reads, yielding one entry per CDR3 protein. Here the sample spans a few hundred thousand distinct CDR3 sequences, 15% to 20% being singletons. Material for sequencing was PBMCs or a T cell subset sorted from them (not recorded which). The source is a man between 18 and 29 years old who had mild COVID-19 (a few samples of this study predate the infection). Cell type and time point are not known.

CDR3 nucleotide sequence: TGCGCCACCGCCGGGATGCCCCAAGAGACCCAGTACTTC. Its protein product is CATAGMPQETQYF. This chain connects TRBV5-1 to TRBJ2-5; weak D call: TRBD2 (5 bases). The CDR3 runs to 13 residues. Between the trimmed V and J ends, which lost 9 bases and 1 base, there was a span of 13 bases. Germline-derived CDR1 and CDR2 are SGHRS and YFSETQ.